The clone carrying this TCR beta chain was picked up many times. Its antigen is not known. The sample is drawn from a study of regulatory T cells in long-lasting Graves disease. There are 18 residues in the CDR3. The trim removed 4 bases at V and 0 bases at J, leaving 12 bases unmatched. Germline CDR1 is SGHVS and CDR2 is FQNEAQ. According to the study, TCR beta libraries were built with iRepertoire HTBI primers and CDR3-region Arm-PCR. TCRdb used MiXCR to reprocess the multiplex PCR reads, holding one entry per CDR3 protein. The data show roughly 420,000 distinct CDR3 sequences, around 17% seen once. Regarding the study as a whole: The persistent group shared fewer than 3,500 public clonotypes, more than the approximately 970 shared by new patients.

Time point noted: newly diagnosed GD, antithyroid drugs for less than 3 months. PBMCs were the source of the RNA used for TCR sequencing. The data also belong to a second study, concerning T cells in Graves' hyperthyroidism and ophthalmopathy. From that paper: When the TCR CDR3 underwent first-round RT-PCR, the HTBI primer set was used. Through a model of 13 V-J features, ophthalmopathy was separated from stable hyperthyroidism. In validation, the model predicted ophthalmopathy. These predictions came a median about 6.5 months before onset.

The material was peripheral blood mononuclear cells (PBMCs), obtained at new diagnosis, from a patient treated with antithyroid drugs. The TCR comes from a woman in her late teens or twenties with Graves disease. This chain connects TRBV7-8 to TRBJ1-5; TRBD1 matches 7 bases. The CDR3 region is CASSSVPGQRLSNQPQHF. The CDR3 DNA is TGTGCCAGCAGCTCAGTTCCGGGACAGAGACTTAGCAATCAGCCCCAGCATTTT.